A selection of T cell receptor beta chains follows, all from one sample in a study of CD8+ T cells in alopecia areata. Only in-frame clones appear in the TCRdb table, and some are missing; sequencing was by immunoSEQ multiplex PCR. The repertoire holds roughly 220,000 clones, about two fifths seen once, with about 0.48% in the top ten. Sequences were derived from CD4+ T cells sorted from blood, sampled at approximately week 34, from a patient treated with tofacitinib. The receptor set was obtained from a human donor with alopecia areata. The conserved cysteine and the conserved F or W are not part of the CDR3 here. The order of the fields is CDR3 protein, J gene, V gene, D gene. The D gene is left open where the match is weak.

CDR3aa: ASSSFKAGELF
j_gene: TRBJ2-2
v_gene: TRBV5-1
d_gene: NA

CDR3aa: ASSVGTVRGYT
j_gene: TRBJ1-2
v_gene: TRBV5-1
d_gene: TRBD1

CDR3aa: ASSTPRQGVSYEQY
j_gene: TRBJ2-7
v_gene: TRBV2
d_gene: TRBD1

CDR3aa: AWSVQGLGNQPQH
j_gene: TRBJ1-5
v_gene: TRBV30
d_gene: NA

CDR3aa: ASRDRGFYGYT
j_gene: TRBJ1-2
v_gene: TRBV27
d_gene: TRBD1

CDR3aa: ASSLLWTGGYEQY
j_gene: TRBJ2-7
v_gene: TRBV5-1
d_gene: TRBD1

CDR3aa: ASRSRQDSTDTQY
j_gene: TRBJ2-3
v_gene: TRBV7-3
d_gene: NA

CDR3aa: ASSPEALKREQPQH
j_gene: TRBJ1-5
v_gene: TRBV4-1
d_gene: NA

CDR3aa: ASKTGGSGELF
j_gene: TRBJ2-2
v_gene: TRBV5-1
d_gene: TRBD1

CDR3aa: AWASSYNEQF
j_gene: TRBJ2-1
v_gene: TRBV30
d_gene: NA

CDR3aa: AWRSYSSYNEQF
j_gene: TRBJ2-1
v_gene: TRBV30
d_gene: NA

CDR3aa: SVDRVSYGYT
j_gene: TRBJ1-2
v_gene: TRBV29-1
d_gene: NA

CDR3aa: ASSLGGHSAKNIQY
j_gene: TRBJ2-4
v_gene: TRBV11-2
d_gene: NA

CDR3aa: SVEAIRETQY
j_gene: TRBJ2-5
v_gene: TRBV29-1
d_gene: NA

CDR3aa: SARPRGTSGSHEQY
j_gene: TRBJ2-7
v_gene: TRBV29-1
d_gene: TRBD2

CDR3aa: SGGPNEKLF
j_gene: TRBJ1-4
v_gene: TRBV20-1
d_gene: NA

CDR3aa: SVKIRLNNEQF
j_gene: TRBJ2-1
v_gene: TRBV29-1
d_gene: NA

CDR3aa: ASSLGQGEEELF
j_gene: TRBJ1-4
v_gene: TRBV7-2
d_gene: TRBD1

CDR3aa: ASSDNRKHTEAF
j_gene: TRBJ1-1
v_gene: TRBV6-5
d_gene: NA

CDR3aa: ASSRGTGSYNEQF
j_gene: TRBJ2-1
v_gene: TRBV5-6
d_gene: NA

CDR3aa: SVGQGGFYGYT
j_gene: TRBJ1-2
v_gene: TRBV29-1
d_gene: TRBD1

CDR3aa: ASSLWGLNTDTQY
j_gene: TRBJ2-3
v_gene: TRBV7-2
d_gene: NA

CDR3aa: AWSVERERGKPTDTQY
j_gene: TRBJ2-3
v_gene: TRBV30
d_gene: TRBD2

CDR3aa: ASSFGQGARRDIQY
j_gene: TRBJ2-4
v_gene: TRBV7-9
d_gene: TRBD1

CDR3aa: ASSAPVGTEAF
j_gene: TRBJ1-1
v_gene: TRBV6-1
d_gene: NA

CDR3aa: ASNPGTGFNYGYT
j_gene: TRBJ1-2
v_gene: TRBV6-5
d_gene: TRBD1

CDR3aa: ASSPFGAGANVLT
j_gene: TRBJ2-6
v_gene: TRBV7-3
d_gene: NA

CDR3aa: ASSLGRGQGNTEAF
j_gene: TRBJ1-1
v_gene: TRBV5-4
d_gene: NA

CDR3aa: ASLRAGGDEKLF
j_gene: TRBJ1-4
v_gene: TRBV2
d_gene: TRBD1

CDR3aa: ASSSFRDRGGEAF
j_gene: TRBJ1-1
v_gene: TRBV9
d_gene: TRBD1

CDR3aa: ASSGRRSPTEAF
j_gene: TRBJ1-1
v_gene: TRBV7-9
d_gene: NA

CDR3aa: ASSPRGGHSYEQY
j_gene: TRBJ2-7
v_gene: TRBV11-2
d_gene: NA

CDR3aa: ASSLSSGRDTQY
j_gene: TRBJ2-3
v_gene: TRBV27
d_gene: TRBD2

CDR3aa: ASSLEGSADTQY
j_gene: TRBJ2-3
v_gene: TRBV5-6
d_gene: NA

CDR3aa: ASSPAPNQPQH
j_gene: TRBJ1-5
v_gene: TRBV7-2
d_gene: NA

CDR3aa: ASSQDWLSTDSSYEQY
j_gene: TRBJ2-7
v_gene: TRBV14
d_gene: NA